A few counts support the clone carrying this TCR beta chain. Its antigen is still unknown. This sample was taken from a study of beta chain features in type 1 diabetes. The CDR3 extends over 13 amino acids. V was cut by 1 base and J by 8 bases, with 8 bases left in between. The germline V gene encodes CDR1 SGHVS and CDR2 FQNEAQ. The sequenced template was cDNA made from the entire isolated RNA. Method: immunoSEQ multiplex PCR; TCRdb's copy keeps in-frame clones and lacks some. The repertoire holds approximately 250,000 clones, with roughly 10% as singletons. Points from the study as a whole: Moderately but significantly shorter TCRB CDR3s were found in Type 1 diabetes patients in all four CD4+ subsets.

This TCR was sampled from a man aged 25 to 40 with type 1 diabetes. Sequenced: naive CD4+ T cells from blood. The chain uses TRBV7-8 and TRBJ2-2; D not resolved. The CDR3 DNA sequence: TGTGCCAGCAGCTTAGTCCGCCTAGGGGAGCTGTTTTTT. Protein product: CASSLVRLGELFF.